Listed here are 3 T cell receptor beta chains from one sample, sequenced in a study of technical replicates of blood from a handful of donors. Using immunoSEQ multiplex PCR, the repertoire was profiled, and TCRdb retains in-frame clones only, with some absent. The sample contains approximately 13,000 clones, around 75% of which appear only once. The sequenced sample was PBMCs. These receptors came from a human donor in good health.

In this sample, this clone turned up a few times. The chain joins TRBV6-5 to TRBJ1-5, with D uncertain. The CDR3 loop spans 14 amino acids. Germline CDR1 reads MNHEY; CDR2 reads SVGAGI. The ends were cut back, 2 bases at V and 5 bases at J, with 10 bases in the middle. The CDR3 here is CASSYGGSDQPQHF. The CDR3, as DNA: TGTGCCAGCAGTTACGGTGGGAGCGATCAGCCCCAGCATTTT.

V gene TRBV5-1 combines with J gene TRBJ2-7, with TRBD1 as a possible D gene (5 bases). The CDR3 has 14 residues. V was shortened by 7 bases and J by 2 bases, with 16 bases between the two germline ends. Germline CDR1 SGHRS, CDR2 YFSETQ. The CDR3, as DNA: TGCGCCAGCGCGGTAGCATGGGGCGCCTACGAGCAGTACTTC. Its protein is CASAVAWGAYEQYF.

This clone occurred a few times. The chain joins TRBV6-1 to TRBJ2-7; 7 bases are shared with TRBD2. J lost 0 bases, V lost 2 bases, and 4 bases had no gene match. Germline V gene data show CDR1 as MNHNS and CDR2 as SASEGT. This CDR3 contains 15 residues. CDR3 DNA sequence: TGTGCCAGCAGTGAACAGGGCGGGAGCTCCTACGAGCAGTACTTC. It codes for CASSEQGGSSYEQYF.